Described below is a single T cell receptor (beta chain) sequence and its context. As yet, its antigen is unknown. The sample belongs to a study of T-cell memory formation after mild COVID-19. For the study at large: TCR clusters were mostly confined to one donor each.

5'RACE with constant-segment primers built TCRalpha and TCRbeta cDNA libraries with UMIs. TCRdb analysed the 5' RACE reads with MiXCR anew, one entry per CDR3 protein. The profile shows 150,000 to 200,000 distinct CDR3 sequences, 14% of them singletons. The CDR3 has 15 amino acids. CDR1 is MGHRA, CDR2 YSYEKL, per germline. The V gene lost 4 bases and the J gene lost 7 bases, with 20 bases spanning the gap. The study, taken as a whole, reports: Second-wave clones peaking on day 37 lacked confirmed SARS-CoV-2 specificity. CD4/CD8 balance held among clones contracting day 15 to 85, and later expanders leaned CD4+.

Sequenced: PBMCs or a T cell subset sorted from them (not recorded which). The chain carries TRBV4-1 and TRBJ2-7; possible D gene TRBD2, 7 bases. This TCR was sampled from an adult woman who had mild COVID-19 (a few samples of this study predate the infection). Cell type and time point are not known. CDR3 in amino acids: CASSLEGGFAGEQYF. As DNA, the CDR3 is TGCGCCAGCAGCCTTGAGGGGGGGTTCGCCGGGGAGCAGTACTTC.